This section outlines one T cell receptor (beta chain) sequence together with its context. Germline V gene sequence: CDR1 ENHRY, CDR2 SYGVKD. The CDR3 has 14 amino acids. The J segment lost 2 bases and the V segment lost 11 bases, leaving 10 bases of the junction unmatched. TCRdb fed the 5' RACE reads into MiXCR, producing one record per CDR3 protein. The table records 250,000 to 400,000 distinct CDR3 sequences, around an eighth of them present only once. The record originates from a study of T-cell memory formation after mild COVID-19. The V call is TRBV10-3, the J call TRBJ2-5, with 8 bases lining up with TRBD1. The sequence came from a man aged 18 to 29 who had mild COVID-19 (a few samples of this study predate the infection). Cell type and time point are not known. Sequenced sample: PBMCs or a T cell subset sorted from them (not recorded which). The CDR3 sequence: CASPARQGQETQYF. The CDR3, as DNA: TGTGCCTCACCGGCGAGACAGGGGCAAGAGACCCAGTACTTC.